The rows below give T cell receptor beta chains drawn from one sample of a study of blood T cell repertoires in COVID-19. TCRdb's table, derived via immunoSEQ multiplex PCR, lists solely in-frame clones and lacks some. Here the sample spans roughly 400,000 clones, less than 95% being singletons. Sequencing used PBMCs or T cells enriched from blood (not recorded which). The receptors were sampled from a man aged 18 to 29 who had recovered from COVID-19. Each CDR3 is given with its conserved first and last residue. The D gene is left open where the match is weak. Clone sizes are given selectively: once, few, many, or a class where the clone is expanded.

v_gene	j_gene	d_gene	abundance	CDR3nt	CDR3aa
TRBV28	TRBJ2-5	TRBD2	NA	TGTGCCACCAAGGGGGCGGGAGGGGAGACCCAGTACTTC	CATKGAGGETQYF
TRBV2	TRBJ1-1	NA	NA	TGTGCCAGCAGTTTCGACAGGATGAACACTGAAGCTTTCTTT	CASSFDRMNTEAFF
TRBV29-1	TRBJ1-2	TRBD1	NA	TGCAGCGTATCAGGGGGAGGCTACACCTTC	CSVSGGGYTF
TRBV6-1	TRBJ1-2	TRBD1	NA	TGTGCCAGCAGTGAGGGGACAGGGGGTCGTGTTTACTATGGCTACACCTTC	CASSEGTGGRVYYGYTF
TRBV15	TRBJ1-5	NA	NA	TGTGCCACCAGCAGTAATCCAGGGGGCAATCAGCCCCAGCATTTT	CATSSNPGGNQPQHF
TRBV6-6	TRBJ1-6	TRBD1	NA	TGTGCCAGCAGTCGCGACAGGGGCTTGGGTTCACCCCTCCACTTT	CASSRDRGLGSPLHF
TRBV3-1/TRBV3-2	TRBJ1-2	NA	NA	TGTGCCAGCAGCCAGCCAGGGAACGGCTACACCTTC	CASSQPGNGYTF
TRBV6-1	TRBJ2-7	NA	NA	TGTGCCAGCAGTGAAGTAGCTTTGTACGAGCAGTACTTC	CASSEVALYEQYF
TRBV7-2	TRBJ1-5	NA	NA	TGTGCCAGCAGCCGCGTGAGCCCAAATCAGCCCCAGCATTTT	CASSRVSPNQPQHF
TRBV2	TRBJ2-5	NA	NA	TGTGCCATTCTACTAGTGGGCCAAGAGACCCAGTACTTC	CAILLVGQETQYF
TRBV18	TRBJ1-1	NA	few	TGTGCCAGCTCACCATCCTCCCAGGGATTGTCTGAAGCTTTCTTT	CASSPSSQGLSEAFF
TRBV6-5	TRBJ1-2	NA	NA	TGTGCCAGCAGTTACTCTTCGGGGGTAGATGGCTACACCTTC	CASSYSSGVDGYTF
TRBV30	TRBJ2-2	TRBD2	NA	TGTGCCTGGACTCGGACTAGCGTACTTGTGGAGCTGTTTTTT	CAWTRTSVLVELFF
TRBV9	TRBJ2-1	TRBD2	NA	TGTGCCAGCAGCGTGGAGACTAGCGACAGCTACAATGAGCAGTTCTTC	CASSVETSDSYNEQFF
TRBV6-2/TRBV6-3	TRBJ1-5	TRBD1	NA	TGTGCCAGCAGTAGGGGGCGCGGCAATCAGCCCCAGCATTTT	CASSRGRGNQPQHF
TRBV7-9	TRBJ1-1	NA	NA	TGTGCCAGCAGCTTAGTAGCATCGACCGGCACTGAAGCTTTCTTT	CASSLVASTGTEAFF
TRBV27	TRBJ2-7	NA	NA	TGTGCCAGCAGTCCAGGGTTCACCTACGAGCAGTACTTC	CASSPGFTYEQYF
TRBV28	TRBJ2-6	TRBD2	NA	TGTGCCAGCAGCGGACTAGGTCGTCTTCTGGGGGCCAACGTCCTGACTTTC	CASSGLGRLLGANVLTF
TRBV6-5	TRBJ2-7	NA	NA	TGTGCCAGCAGACCCGCGGGAACCTACGAGCAGTACTTC	CASRPAGTYEQYF
TRBV3-1/TRBV3-2	TRBJ1-2	NA	NA	TGTGCCAGCAGTCAAGGGACCCTTCGGGGCTATGGCTACACCTTC	CASSQGTLRGYGYTF
TRBV4-1	TRBJ1-1	NA	NA	TGCGCCAGCAGCCAAGAGGCAGGGGTGGGCACTGAAGCTTTCTTT	CASSQEAGVGTEAFF
TRBV5-1	TRBJ1-5	TRBD1	NA	TGCGCCAGCAAGAACCGACAGGGTCCCATTATTAATCAGCCCCAGCATTTT	CASKNRQGPIINQPQHF
TRBV2	TRBJ2-7	NA	few	TGTGCCAGCAGTAGCAGGGGGGAGACCCCCTACGAGCAGTACTTC	CASSSRGETPYEQYF
TRBV30	TRBJ1-6	NA	NA	TGTGCCTGGAGTGTGAAGGACAGTTATTCACCCCTCCACTTT	CAWSVKDSYSPLHF
TRBV28	TRBJ1-3	NA	NA	TGTGCCAGCAGCAGACGGAGCTCTGGAAACACCATATATTTT	CASSRRSSGNTIYF
TRBV27	TRBJ1-5	NA	few	TGTGCCAGCAGTTCGCAAAACCGACTGCCGTCGGAGCCCCAGCATTTT	CASSSQNRLPSEPQHF
TRBV5-8	TRBJ1-1	NA	NA	TGTGCCAGCAGCTTGGACCCAGGGCTGAACACTGAAGCTTTCTTT	CASSLDPGLNTEAFF
TRBV28	TRBJ1-5	NA	NA	TGTGCCAGCAGCTGGGGGGATCAGCCCCAGCATTTT	CASSWGDQPQHF
TRBV12-3/TRBV12-4	TRBJ1-1	TRBD1	NA	TGTGCCAGCAGTTTAGGGACAGGGGAAGCTTTCTTT	CASSLGTGEAFF
TRBV27	TRBJ1-2	TRBD1	NA	TGTGCCAGCAGAGACAGGGGGCGCGCTGGCTACACCTTC	CASRDRGRAGYTF
TRBV29-1	TRBJ1-2	NA	NA	TGCAGCGTTCCCCGGGGTCTTTATGGCTACACCTTC	CSVPRGLYGYTF
TRBV7-9	TRBJ2-3	NA	NA	TGTGCCAGCAGCCTGGCGCTCGTTGGGGGGAGCACAGATACGCAGTATTTT	CASSLALVGGSTDTQYF
TRBV29-1	TRBJ1-3	NA	NA	TGCAGCGTTGAAGAAAAGGGGAACACCATATATTTT	CSVEEKGNTIYF
TRBV6-5	TRBJ1-1	NA	NA	TGTGCCAGCAGTTACGTTCCAGAACTGAACACTGAAGCTTTCTTT	CASSYVPELNTEAFF
TRBV5-6	TRBJ1-1	NA	NA	TGTGCCAGCAGCTTTATGAGTACTGAAGCTTTCTTT	CASSFMSTEAFF